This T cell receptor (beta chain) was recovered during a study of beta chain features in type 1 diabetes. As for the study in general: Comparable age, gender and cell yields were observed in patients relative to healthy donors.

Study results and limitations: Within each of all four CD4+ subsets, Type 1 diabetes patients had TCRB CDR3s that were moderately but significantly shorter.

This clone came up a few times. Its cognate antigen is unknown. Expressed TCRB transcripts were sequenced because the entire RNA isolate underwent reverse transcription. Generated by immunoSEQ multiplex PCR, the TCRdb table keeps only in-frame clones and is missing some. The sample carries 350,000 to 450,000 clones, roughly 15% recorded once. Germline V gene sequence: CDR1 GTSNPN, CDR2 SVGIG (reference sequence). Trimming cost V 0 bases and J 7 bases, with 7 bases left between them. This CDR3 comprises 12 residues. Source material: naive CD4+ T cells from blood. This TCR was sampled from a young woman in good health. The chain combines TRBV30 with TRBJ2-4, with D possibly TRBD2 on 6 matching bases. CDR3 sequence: CAWSVGTNIQYF. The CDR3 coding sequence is TGTGCCTGGAGTGTTGGGACTAACATTCAGTACTTC.